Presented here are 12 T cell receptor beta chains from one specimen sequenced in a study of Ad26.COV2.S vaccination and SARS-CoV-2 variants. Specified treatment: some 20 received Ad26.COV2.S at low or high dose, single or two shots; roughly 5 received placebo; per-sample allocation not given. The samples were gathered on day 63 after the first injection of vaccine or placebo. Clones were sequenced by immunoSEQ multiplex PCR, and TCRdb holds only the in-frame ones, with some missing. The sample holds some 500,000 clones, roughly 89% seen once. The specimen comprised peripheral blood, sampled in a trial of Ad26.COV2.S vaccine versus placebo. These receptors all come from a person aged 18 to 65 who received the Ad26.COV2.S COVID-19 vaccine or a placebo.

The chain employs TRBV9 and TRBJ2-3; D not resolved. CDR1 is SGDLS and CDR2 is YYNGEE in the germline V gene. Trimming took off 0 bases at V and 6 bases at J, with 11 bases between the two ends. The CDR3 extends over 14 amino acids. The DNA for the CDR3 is TGTGCCAGCAGCGTAGCTTCCTACGCGGATACGCAGTATTTT. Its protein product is CASSVASYADTQYF.

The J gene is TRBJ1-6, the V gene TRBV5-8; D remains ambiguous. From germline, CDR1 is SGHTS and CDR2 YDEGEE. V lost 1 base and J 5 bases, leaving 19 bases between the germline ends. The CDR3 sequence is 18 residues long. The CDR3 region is CASSLPDWATFDNSPLHF. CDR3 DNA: TGTGCCAGCAGCTTGCCGGACTGGGCAACTTTTGATAATTCACCCCTCCACTTT.

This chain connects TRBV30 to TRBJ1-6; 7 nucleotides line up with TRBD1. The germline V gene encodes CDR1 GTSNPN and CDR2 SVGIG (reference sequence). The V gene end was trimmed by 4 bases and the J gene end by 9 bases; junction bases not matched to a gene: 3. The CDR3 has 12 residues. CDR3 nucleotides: TGTGCCTGGAAGGGACAGCTTTCACCCCTCCACTTT. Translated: CAWKGQLSPLHF.

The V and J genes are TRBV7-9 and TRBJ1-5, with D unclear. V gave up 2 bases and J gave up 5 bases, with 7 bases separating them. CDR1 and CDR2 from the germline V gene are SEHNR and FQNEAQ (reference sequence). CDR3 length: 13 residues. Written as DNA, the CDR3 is TGTGCCAGCAGCTTAAAGGTCGATCAGCCCCAGCATTTT. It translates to CASSLKVDQPQHF.

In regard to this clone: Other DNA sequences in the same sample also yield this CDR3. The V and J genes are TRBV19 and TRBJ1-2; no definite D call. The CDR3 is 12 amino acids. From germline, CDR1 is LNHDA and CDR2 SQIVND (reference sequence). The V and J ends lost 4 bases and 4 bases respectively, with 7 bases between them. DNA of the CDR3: TGTGCCAGTAGTACGACTCGCTATGGCTACACCTTC. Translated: CASSTTRYGYTF.

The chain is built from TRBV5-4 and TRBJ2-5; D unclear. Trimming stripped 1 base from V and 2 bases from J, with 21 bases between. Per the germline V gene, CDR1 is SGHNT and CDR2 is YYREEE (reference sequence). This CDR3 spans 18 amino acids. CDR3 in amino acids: CASSLNEKRASPQETQYF. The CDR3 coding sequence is TGTGCCAGCAGCTTGAATGAAAAACGGGCCAGCCCTCAAGAGACCCAGTACTTC.

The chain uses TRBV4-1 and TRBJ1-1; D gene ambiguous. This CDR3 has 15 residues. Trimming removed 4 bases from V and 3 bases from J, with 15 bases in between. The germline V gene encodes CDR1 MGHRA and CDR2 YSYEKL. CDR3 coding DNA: TGCGCCAGCAGCCCCCGATCCCCCTTGTACACTGAAGCTTTCTTT. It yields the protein CASSPRSPLYTEAFF.

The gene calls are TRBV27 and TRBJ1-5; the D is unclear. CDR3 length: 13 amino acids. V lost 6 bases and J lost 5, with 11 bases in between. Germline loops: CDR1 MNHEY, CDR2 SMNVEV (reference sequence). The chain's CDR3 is CASSSGSHQPQHF. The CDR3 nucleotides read TGTGCCAGCAGCTCCGGGTCTCATCAGCCCCAGCATTTT.

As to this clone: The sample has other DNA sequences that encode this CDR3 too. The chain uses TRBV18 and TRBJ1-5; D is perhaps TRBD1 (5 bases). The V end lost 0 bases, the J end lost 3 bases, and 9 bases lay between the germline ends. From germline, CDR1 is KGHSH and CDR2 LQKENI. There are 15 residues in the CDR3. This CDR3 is CASSPPGGSNQPQHF. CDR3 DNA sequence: TGTGCCAGCTCACCACCCGGGGGGTCCAATCAGCCCCAGCATTTT.

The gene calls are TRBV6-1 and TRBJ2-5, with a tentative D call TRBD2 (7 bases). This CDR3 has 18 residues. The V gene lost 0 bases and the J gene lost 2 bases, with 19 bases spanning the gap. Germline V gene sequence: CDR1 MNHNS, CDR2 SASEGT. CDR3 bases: TGTGCCAGCAGTGAAGCGGCCCCCTGGGGGGGGCCTCAAGAGACCCAGTACTTC. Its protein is CASSEAAPWGGPQETQYF.

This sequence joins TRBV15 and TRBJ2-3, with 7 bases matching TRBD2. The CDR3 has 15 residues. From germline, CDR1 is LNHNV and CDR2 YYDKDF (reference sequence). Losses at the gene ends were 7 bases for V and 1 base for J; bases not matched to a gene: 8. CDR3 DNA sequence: TGTGCCACCACCAAAGGCGGGGGTGGCACAGATACGCAGTATTTT. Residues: CATTKGGGGTDTQYF.

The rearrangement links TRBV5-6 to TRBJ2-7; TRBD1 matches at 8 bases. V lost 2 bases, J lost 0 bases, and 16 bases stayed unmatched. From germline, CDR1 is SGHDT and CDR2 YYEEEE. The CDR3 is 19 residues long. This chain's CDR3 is CASSLVDRAGYGSSYEQYF. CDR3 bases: TGTGCCAGCAGCTTAGTGGACAGGGCAGGCTATGGGAGCTCCTACGAGCAGTACTTC.